This T cell receptor beta chain was found in a study of blood T cell repertoires in COVID-19. Overall study context: Samples representing acute and convalescent COVID-19 were sourced from the United States, Italy and Spain. PBMCs, B-cell-depleted T cells, or T cells provided the cDNA or gDNA that made up the material.

Measured with immunoSEQ multiplex PCR; TCRdb has only the in-frame clones, and not every one. Of approximately 140,000 clones detected, roughly four fifths appear once; the ten largest clones hold 9.5% to 10%. The clonotype comes from a man aged 40-55 years with active or convalescent COVID-19. Sequencing was done on a sample of peripheral blood.

This CDR3 reads CASSIRNLKNTEAFF. In nucleotides, the CDR3 is TGTGCCAGTAGTATAAGAAACCTAAAGAACACTGAAGCTTTCTTT. J is TRBJ1-1 and V is TRBV19, with D uncertain. The CDR3 has 15 amino acids. V lost 2 bases, J lost 1 base, and 11 bases lay in between. Germline CDR1 and CDR2: LNHDA and SQIVND (reference sequence).